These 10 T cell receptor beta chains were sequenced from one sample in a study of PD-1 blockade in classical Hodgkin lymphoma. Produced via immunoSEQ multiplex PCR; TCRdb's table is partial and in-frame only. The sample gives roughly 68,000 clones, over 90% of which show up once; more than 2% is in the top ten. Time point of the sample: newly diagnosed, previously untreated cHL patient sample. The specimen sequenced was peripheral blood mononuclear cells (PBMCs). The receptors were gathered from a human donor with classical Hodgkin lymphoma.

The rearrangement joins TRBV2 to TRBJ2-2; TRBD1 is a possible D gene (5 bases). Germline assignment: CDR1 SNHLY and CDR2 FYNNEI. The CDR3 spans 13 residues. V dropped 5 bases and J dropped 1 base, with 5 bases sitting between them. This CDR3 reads CASSTGNTGELFF. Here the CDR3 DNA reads TGTGCCAGCAGTACAGGGAACACCGGGGAGCTGTTTTTT.

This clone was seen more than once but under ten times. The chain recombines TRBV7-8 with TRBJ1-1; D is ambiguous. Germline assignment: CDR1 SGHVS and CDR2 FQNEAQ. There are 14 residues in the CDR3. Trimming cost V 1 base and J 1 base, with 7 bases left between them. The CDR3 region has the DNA TGTGCCAGCAGCTTAGGGCAGGAGAACACTGAAGCTTTCTTT. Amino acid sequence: CASSLGQENTEAFF. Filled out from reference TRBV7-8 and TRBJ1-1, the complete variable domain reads GAGVSQSPRYKVAKRGQDVALRCDPISGHVSLFWYQQALGQGPEFLTYFQNEAQLDKSGLPSDRFFAERPEGSVSTLKIQRTQQEDSAVYLCASSLGQENTEAFFGQGTRLTVV.

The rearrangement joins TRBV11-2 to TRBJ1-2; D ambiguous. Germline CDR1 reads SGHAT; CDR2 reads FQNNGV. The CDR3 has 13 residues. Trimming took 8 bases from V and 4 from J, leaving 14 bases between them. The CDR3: CASGIDLTYGYTF. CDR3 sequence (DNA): TGTGCCAGCGGGATCGACCTCACCTATGGCTACACCTTC.

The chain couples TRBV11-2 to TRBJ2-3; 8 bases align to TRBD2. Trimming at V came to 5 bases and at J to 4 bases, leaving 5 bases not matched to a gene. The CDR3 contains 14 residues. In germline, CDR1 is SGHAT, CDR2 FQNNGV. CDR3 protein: CASSIRGGSDTQYF. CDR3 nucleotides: TGTGCCAGCAGCATCCGGGGGGGATCAGATACGCAGTATTTT.

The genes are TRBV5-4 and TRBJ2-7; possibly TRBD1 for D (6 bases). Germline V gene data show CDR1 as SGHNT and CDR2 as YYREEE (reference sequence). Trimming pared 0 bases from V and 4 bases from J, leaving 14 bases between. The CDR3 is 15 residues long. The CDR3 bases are TGTGCCAGCAGCTTGGACAGGGCGTTAGCGTACGAGCAGTACTTC. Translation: CASSLDRALAYEQYF.

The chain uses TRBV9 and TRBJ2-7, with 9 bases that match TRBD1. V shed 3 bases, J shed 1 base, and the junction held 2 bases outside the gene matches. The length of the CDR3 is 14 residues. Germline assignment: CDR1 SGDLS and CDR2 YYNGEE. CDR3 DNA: TGTGCCAGCAGCGAGGACAGGGGTTCCTACGAGCAGTACTTC. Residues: CASSEDRGSYEQYF. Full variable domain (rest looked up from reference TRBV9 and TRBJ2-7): DSGVTQTPKHLITATGQRVTLRCSPRSGDLSVYWYQQSLDQGLQFLIQYYNGEERAKGNILERFSAQQFPDLHSELNLSSLELGDSALYFCASSEDRGSYEQYFGPGTRLTVT.

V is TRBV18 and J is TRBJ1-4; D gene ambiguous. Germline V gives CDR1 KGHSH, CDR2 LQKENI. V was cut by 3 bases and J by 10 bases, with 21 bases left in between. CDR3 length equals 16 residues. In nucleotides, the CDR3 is TGTGCCAGCTCACCGCAGAGAAGCGGGTCTAGTGTAAAACTGTTTTTT. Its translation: CASSPQRSGSSVKLFF.

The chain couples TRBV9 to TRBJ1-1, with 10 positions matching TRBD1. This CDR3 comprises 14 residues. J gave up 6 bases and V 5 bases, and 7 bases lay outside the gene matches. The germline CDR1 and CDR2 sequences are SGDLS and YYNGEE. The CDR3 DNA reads TGTGCCAGCAGAAGACAGGGGGCCCATCCTGAAGCTTTCTTT. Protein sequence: CASRRQGAHPEAFF.

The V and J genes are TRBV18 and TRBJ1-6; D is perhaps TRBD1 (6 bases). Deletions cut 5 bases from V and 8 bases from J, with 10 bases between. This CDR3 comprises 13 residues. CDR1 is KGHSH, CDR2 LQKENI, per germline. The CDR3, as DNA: TGTGCCAGCTCAAGGGGGGGGGATTCACCCCTCCACTTT. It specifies CASSRGGDSPLHF.

The CDR3 spells CASSPTGTAVSYGYTF. The CDR3 DNA reads as TGCGCCAGCAGCCCGACCGGGACAGCGGTTTCCTATGGCTACACCTTC. This sequence joins TRBV5-1 and TRBJ1-2; 7 positions match TRBD1. V lost 4 bases and J lost 4; bases outside the gene matches: 13. Germline V gene data show CDR1 as SGHRS and CDR2 as YFSETQ. The CDR3 sequence is 16 residues long.